Shown below are 5 T cell receptor beta chains from a single sample sequenced in a study of blood T cell repertoires in COVID-19. Assay: immunoSEQ multiplex PCR; the TCRdb copy retains only in-frame clones and omits some. Among approximately 50,000 clones listed, around 87% were seen once. The sample taken for sequencing was peripheral blood. These receptors all stem from a man aged 50 to 60 with active COVID-19.

The rearrangement joins TRBV2 to TRBJ1-1; D gene unclear. The CDR3 covers 13 residues. Germline loops: CDR1 SNHLY, CDR2 FYNNEI. The germline V and J ends were trimmed by 11 bases and 2 bases, with 15 bases remaining between them. CDR3 in amino acids: CAGKGLHNTEAFF. In DNA form, the CDR3 reads TGTGCCGGCAAAGGACTGCACAACACTGAAGCTTTCTTT.

V usage is TRBV9 and J usage is TRBJ1-3; 7 bases are a match to TRBD1. The germline gives CDR1 SGDLS, CDR2 YYNGEE. CDR3 length: 18 amino acids. V was pared by 2 bases and J by 0 bases, with 11 bases of the junction left unmatched. CDR3: CASSVRGGTTASGNTIYF. CDR3 bases: TGTGCCAGCAGCGTTAGAGGGGGCACTACCGCCTCTGGAAACACCATATATTTT.

CDR3 sequence: CASSPIGPSYEQYF. DNA for the CDR3: TGTGCCAGCAGCCCCATTGGGCCCTCCTACGAGCAGTACTTC. The chain employs TRBV6-2 or TRBV6-3 and TRBJ2-7; D is uncertain. CDR1 and CDR2 from the germline V gene are MNHEY and SVGEGT. Trimming removed 6 bases at V and 0 bases at J, with 12 bases between. This CDR3 is 14 amino acids long.

A note on this clone: The same CDR3 also results from other DNA sequences found in this sample. The chain joins TRBV5-1 to TRBJ2-5, with D possibly matching TRBD1 (5 bases). Per the germline V gene, CDR1 is SGHRS and CDR2 is YFSETQ. V dropped 4 bases and J dropped 1 base, with 11 bases sitting between them. The CDR3 runs 14 residues. CDR3 nucleotides: TGCGCCAGCAGCAGAACAGGTCCCCAAGAGACCCAGTACTTC. Translating it yields CASSRTGPQETQYF. Based on the CDR3 plus reference TRBV5-1 and TRBJ2-5, the full variable domain is KAGVTQTPRYLIKTRGQQVTLSCSPISGHRSVSWYQQTPGQGLQFLFEYFSETQRNKGNFPGRFSGRQFSNSRSEMNVSTLELGDSALYLCASSRTGPQETQYFGPGTRLLVL.

The V gene is TRBV28, the J gene TRBJ2-7, with TRBD1 matching over 7 bases. The CDR3 covers 15 residues. Germline V gene sequence: CDR1 MDHEN, CDR2 SYDVKM. The V gene end was trimmed by 4 bases and the J gene end by 7 bases; junction bases not matched to a gene: 13. CDR3 nucleotides: TGTGCCAGCAGTTCGGGACAGAGTTCTTTTAGGGAGCAGTACTTC. This codes for CASSSGQSSFREQYF.